This T cell receptor beta chain appears in the sequencing data of a study of cytomegalovirus exposure and HLA in healthy donors. Study-wide background: Early released data comprised around 80 million unique TCRs from HLA-typed donors.

Donors in the study were healthy people who gave bone marrow. Concerning this clone itself: Its target is not known.

Study-wide results and caveats: About 87% or about 30% of the time was how often most TCR beta V segments were productive, according to an earlier analysis.

PCR used 60 Vbeta primers and 13 Jbeta primers. The repertoire was sequenced with immunoSEQ multiplex PCR; TCRdb's copy has only in-frame clones and lacks some. The table includes 180,000 or so clones, over 75% detected once. The V gene's germline CDR1 is MGHRA and CDR2 YSYEKL. This CDR3 region has 15 residues. The ends lost 4 bases at V and 4 bases at J; junction bases unmatched: 4. This TCR was recovered from a woman aged 25 to 39 in good health and CMV-seronegative. This chain joins TRBV4-1 and TRBJ1-4; TRBD1 agrees at 9 bases. The sequenced sample consisted of PBMCs. CDR3 in amino acids: CASSLGTGFNEKLFF. Here the CDR3 DNA reads TGCGCCAGCAGCCTGGGGACAGGGTTTAATGAAAAACTGTTTTTT.